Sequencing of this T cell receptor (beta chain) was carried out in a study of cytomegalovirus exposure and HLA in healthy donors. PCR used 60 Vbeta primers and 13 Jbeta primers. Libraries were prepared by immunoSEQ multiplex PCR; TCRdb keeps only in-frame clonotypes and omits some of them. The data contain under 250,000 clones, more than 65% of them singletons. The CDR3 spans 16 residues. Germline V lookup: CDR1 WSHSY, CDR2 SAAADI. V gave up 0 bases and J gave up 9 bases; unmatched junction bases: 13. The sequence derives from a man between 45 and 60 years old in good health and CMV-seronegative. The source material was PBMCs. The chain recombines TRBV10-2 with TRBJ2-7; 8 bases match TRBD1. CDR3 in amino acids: CASSESIRQGSNGQYF. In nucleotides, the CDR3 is TGCGCCAGCAGTGAGTCGATCAGACAGGGGAGTAACGGGCAGTACTTC.